Each of the 9 T cell receptor beta chains below was sequenced from the same sample in a study of cytomegalovirus exposure and HLA in healthy donors. The PCR made use of 60 Vbeta and 13 Jbeta primers. The repertoire was sequenced with immunoSEQ multiplex PCR; TCRdb's copy has only in-frame clones and lacks some. The table lists about 140,000 clones, under 90% of them singletons, with under 5% in the top ten. Material: PBMCs. The origin of the receptors is a man aged 40-49 years in good health and CMV-seronegative.

V is TRBV9 and J is TRBJ2-3, with 9 bases matching TRBD2. CDR3 length: 16 amino acids. Germline-derived CDR1 and CDR2 are SGDLS and YYNGEE. With 4 bases clipped from V and 0 bases from J, the junction kept 6 bases outside the gene matches. CDR3: CASSSVAGASTDTQYF. Written as DNA, the CDR3 is TGTGCCAGCAGCTCGGTAGCGGGGGCCAGCACAGATACGCAGTATTTT. Full variable domain (remainder filled in from reference TRBV9 and TRBJ2-3): DSGVTQTPKHLITATGQRVTLRCSPRSGDLSVYWYQQSLDQGLQFLIQYYNGEERAKGNILERFSAQQFPDLHSELNLSSLELGDSALYFCASSSVAGASTDTQYFGPGTRLTVL.

The chain is built from TRBV4-2 and TRBJ1-5, with 8 bases matching TRBD1. Germline trimming cut 1 base from V and 7 bases from J; bases unmatched to any gene: 6. Germline V gene data show CDR1 as LGHNA and CDR2 as YNFKEQ. This CDR3 comprises 15 residues. CDR3 sequence reads: CASSQGTGLKQPQHF. CDR3 sequence (DNA): TGTGCCAGCAGCCAAGGGACAGGGCTAAAGCAGCCCCAGCATTTT.

The chain combines TRBV28 with TRBJ1-6, with TRBD1 identical over 8 bases. The CDR3 is 14 residues long. After removal of 6 bases from V and 9 bases from J, the junction contained 7 bases not matched to a gene. In germline, CDR1 is MDHEN, CDR2 SYDVKM. The chain's CDR3 is CASRRGQGISPLHF. The CDR3 DNA reads as TGTGCCAGCAGACGAGGACAGGGAATTTCACCCCTCCACTTT. Variable domain in full (rest from reference TRBV28 and TRBJ1-6): DVKVTQSSRYLVKRTGEKVFLECVQDMDHENMFWYRQDPGLGLRLIYFSYDVKMKEKGDIPEGYSVSREKKERFSLILESASTNQTSMYLCASRRGQGISPLHFGNGTRLTVT.

This chain connects TRBV7-8 to TRBJ2-1; 11 bases fit TRBD2. V was clipped by 5 bases and J by 4 bases; unmatched bases: 7. CDR1 SGHVS and CDR2 FQNEAQ come from the germline V gene. This CDR3 has 16 amino acids. CDR3 coding DNA: TGTGCCAGCAGCCCCCCGACTAGCGGGGCTTACAATGAGCAGTTCTTC. This sequence encodes CASSPPTSGAYNEQFF.

The gene calls are TRBV5-5 and TRBJ2-7; 7 positions match TRBD2. CDR3 length equals 13 residues. The junction had 3 bases not matched to a gene; V was cut back by 4 bases and J by 2 bases. Germline V gives CDR1 SGHKS, CDR2 YYEKEE (reference sequence). DNA for the CDR3: TGTGCCAGCAGCCGCGGGGGAACCTACGAGCAGTACTTC. It encodes CASSRGGTYEQYF. Full variable domain (outside the CDR3, taken from reference TRBV5-5 and TRBJ2-7): DAGVTQSPTHLIKTRGQQVTLRCSPISGHKSVSWYQQVLGQGPQFIFQYYEKEERGRGNFPDRFSARQFPNYSSELNVNALLLGDSALYLCASSRGGTYEQYFGPGTRLTVT.

The V call is TRBV5-1, the J call TRBJ2-3, with TRBD2 matching 8 bases. From germline, CDR1 is SGHRS and CDR2 YFSETQ. There are 14 residues in the CDR3. The ends lost 3 bases at V and 6 bases at J; junction bases unmatched: 6. Here the CDR3 DNA reads TGCGCCAGCAGCTCGGGGGGGGGCCTGGATACGCAGTATTTT. Its translation: CASSSGGGLDTQYF.

The rearrangement joins TRBV27 to TRBJ2-7; D is unresolved. Trimming pared 6 bases from V and 3 bases from J, leaving 12 bases between. Per germline, CDR1 MNHEY and CDR2 SMNVEV (reference sequence). The CDR3 contains 13 residues. The CDR3 spells CASSPLQRYEQYF. CDR3 DNA: TGTGCCAGCAGCCCGTTGCAGCGCTACGAGCAGTACTTC.

This clone has just a few counts. The chain employs TRBV10-1 and TRBJ1-2, with D unresolved. Germline CDR1 WNHNN, CDR2 SYGVQD (reference sequence). This CDR3 is built from 12 residues. Trimming took off 10 bases at V and 1 base at J, with 10 bases between the two ends. The CDR3 nucleotides are TGCGCCAACACACAAATTAACTATGGCTACACCTTC. Residues: CANTQINYGYTF.

Here the CDR3 DNA reads TGTGCCAGCAGCTCCCAACAGGGGCTACTCTCTGGGGCCAACGTCCTGACTTTC. Its protein product is CASSSQQGLLSGANVLTF. V and J are TRBV7-8 and TRBJ2-6, with 7 bases matching TRBD1. J lost 0 bases, V lost 4 bases, and 9 bases had no gene match. CDR3 length equals 18 residues. The germline V gene has CDR1 SGHVS and CDR2 FQNEAQ.